The next 10 T cell receptor beta chains were all read from a single sample in a study of cytomegalovirus exposure and HLA in healthy donors. PCR primers comprised 60 Vbeta and 13 Jbeta primers. The data were produced by immunoSEQ multiplex PCR, yet TCRdb's version contains in-frame clones alone and is incomplete. In the table there are fewer than 200,000 clones, about 70% of which are singletons. The sequencing input was PBMCs. All receptors derive from a woman aged 30 to 39 in good health and CMV-seronegative.

This clone was recorded once. V gene TRBV6-5 combines with J gene TRBJ1-1, with a tentative D call TRBD1 (6 bases). The V end was cut by 1 base, the J end by 2 bases, with 11 bases between. The germline gives CDR1 MNHEY, CDR2 SVGAGI. The CDR3 has 15 residues. Here the CDR3 DNA reads TGTGCCAGCAGTTACTGGTTAGGGGGTAACACTGAAGCTTTCTTT. Encoded protein: CASSYWLGGNTEAFF.

The chain carries TRBV27 and TRBJ1-5; 7 bases match TRBD1. In germline, CDR1 is MNHEY, CDR2 SMNVEV (reference sequence). V shed 6 bases and J 4 bases; nucleotides not matched to a gene: 6. The CDR3 is 14 amino acids. In DNA, the CDR3 is TGTGCCAGCAGCCCGGGACAGATAAATCAGCCCCAGCATTTT. It codes for CASSPGQINQPQHF.

This clone was found once. This chain links TRBV19 with TRBJ1-4; D might be TRBD1 (5 bases). Germline loops: CDR1 LNHDA, CDR2 SQIVND (reference sequence). The V end lost 3 bases, the J end lost 8 bases, and 16 bases lay between the germline ends. The CDR3 extends over 15 amino acids. CDR3 sequence reads: CASSIGGHPAEKLFF. In nucleotides, the CDR3 is TGTGCCAGTAGTATTGGTGGACACCCGGCCGAAAAACTGTTTTTT. The whole variable domain, filled in from reference TRBV19 and TRBJ1-4, reads DGGITQSPKYLFRKEGQNVTLSCEQNLNHDAMYWYRQDPGQGLRLIYYSQIVNDFQKGDIAEGYSVSREKKESFPLTVTSAQKNPTAFYLCASSIGGHPAEKLFFGSGTQLSVL.

The chain employs TRBV5-4 and TRBJ2-5; 10 bases are a match to TRBD2. Germline V lookup: CDR1 SGHNT, CDR2 YYREEE (reference sequence). V lost 5 bases and J lost 1; bases outside the gene matches: 2. This CDR3 is built from 14 residues. CDR3 in DNA: TGTGCCAGCAGAATAGCGGGGGGCCAAGAGACCCAGTACTTC. Amino acids: CASRIAGGQETQYF.

V usage is TRBV6-6 and J usage is TRBJ1-5; D is ambiguous. The germline V gene encodes CDR1 MNHNY and CDR2 SVGAGI (reference sequence). This CDR3 is built from 15 residues. Trimming took off 6 bases at V and 0 bases at J, with 12 bases between the two ends. CDR3 nucleotides: TGTGCCAGCAGCCCGAGCCTCAATAGCAATCAGCCCCAGCATTTT. It encodes CASSPSLNSNQPQHF.

The chain combines TRBV19 with TRBJ2-1; 8 positions match TRBD2. This CDR3 contains 14 residues. V lost 10 bases, J lost 3 bases, and 8 bases stayed unmatched. The V gene's germline CDR1 is LNHDA and CDR2 SQIVND (reference sequence). The CDR3: CATTAGGRYNEQFF. In nucleotides, the CDR3 is TGTGCCACCACCGCGGGAGGCCGCTACAATGAGCAGTTCTTC.

This clone was found a few times. V usage is TRBV6-5 and J usage is TRBJ2-7, with D unresolved. V lost 2 bases, J lost 2 bases, and 10 bases lay in between. The CDR3 covers 14 residues. CDR1 and CDR2 (germline): MNHEY, SVGAGI. CDR3 region: CASSYSQATYEQYF. DNA of the CDR3: TGTGCCAGCAGTTACAGTCAGGCCACCTACGAGCAGTACTTC.

This clone was recorded once. The V gene is TRBV6-6, the J gene TRBJ2-2; 13 bases line up with TRBD2. The V segment lost 10 bases and the J segment 8 bases; nucleotides outside the gene matches: 10. CDR3 length: 15 amino acids. CDR1 MNHNY and CDR2 SVGAGI come from the germline V gene (reference sequence). CDR3 amino acids: CATDTSGGALGELFF. In DNA form, the CDR3 reads TGTGCCACCGATACTAGCGGGGGGGCTCTAGGGGAGCTGTTTTTT.

This clone was recorded a few times. The chain uses TRBV7-3 and TRBJ1-2; D might be TRBD1 (6 bases). Germline V CDR1 and CDR2: SGHTA, FQGTGA. This CDR3 spans 13 amino acids. The ends were cut back, 4 bases at V and 6 bases at J, with 12 bases in the middle. CDR3 region: CASSSAGGDGYTF. DNA of the CDR3: TGTGCCAGCAGCTCCGCGGGGGGCGATGGCTACACCTTC.

The V and J genes are TRBV2 and TRBJ2-3; D gene ambiguous. Trimming pared 6 bases from V and 4 bases from J, leaving 5 bases between. CDR1 is SNHLY and CDR2 is FYNNEI in the germline V gene. This CDR3 contains 11 residues. The CDR3 DNA follows: TGTGCCAGCAGAACTTCAGATACGCAGTATTTT. It specifies CASRTSDTQYF.